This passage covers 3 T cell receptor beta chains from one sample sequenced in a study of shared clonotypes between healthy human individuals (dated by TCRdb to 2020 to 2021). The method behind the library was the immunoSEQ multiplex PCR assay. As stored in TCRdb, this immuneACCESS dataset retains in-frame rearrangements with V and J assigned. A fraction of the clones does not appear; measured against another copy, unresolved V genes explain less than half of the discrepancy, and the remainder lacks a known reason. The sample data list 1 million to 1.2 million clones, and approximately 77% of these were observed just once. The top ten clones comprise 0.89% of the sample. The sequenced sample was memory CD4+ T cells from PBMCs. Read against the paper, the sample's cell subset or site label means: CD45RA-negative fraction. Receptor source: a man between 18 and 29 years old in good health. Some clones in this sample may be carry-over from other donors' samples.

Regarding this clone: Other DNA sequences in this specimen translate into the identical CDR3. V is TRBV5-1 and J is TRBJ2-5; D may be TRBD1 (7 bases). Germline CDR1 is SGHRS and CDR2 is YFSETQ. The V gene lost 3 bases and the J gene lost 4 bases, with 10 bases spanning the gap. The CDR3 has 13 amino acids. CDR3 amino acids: CASSSQGGETQYF. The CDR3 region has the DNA TGCGCCAGCAGCTCTCAGGGGGGAGAGACCCAGTACTTC.

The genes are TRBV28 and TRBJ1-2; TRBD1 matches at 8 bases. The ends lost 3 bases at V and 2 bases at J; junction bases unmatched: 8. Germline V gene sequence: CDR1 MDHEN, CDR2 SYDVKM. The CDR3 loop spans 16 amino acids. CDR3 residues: CASSLTGALQNYGYTF. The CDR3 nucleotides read TGTGCCAGCAGTTTGACAGGGGCCCTCCAGAACTATGGCTACACCTTC.

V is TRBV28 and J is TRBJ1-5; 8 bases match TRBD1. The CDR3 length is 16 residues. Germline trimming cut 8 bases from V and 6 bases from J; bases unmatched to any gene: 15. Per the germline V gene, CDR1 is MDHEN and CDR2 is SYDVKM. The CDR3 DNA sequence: TGTGCCAGCCTCAGGTCGGGCAGGGGGCGAGTTCAGCCCCAGCATTTT. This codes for CASLRSGRGRVQPQHF. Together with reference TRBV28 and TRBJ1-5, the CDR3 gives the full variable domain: DVKVTQSSRYLVKRTGEKVFLECVQDMDHENMFWYRQDPGLGLRLIYFSYDVKMKEKGDIPEGYSVSREKKERFSLILESASTNQTSMYLCASLRSGRGRVQPQHFGDGTRLSIL.